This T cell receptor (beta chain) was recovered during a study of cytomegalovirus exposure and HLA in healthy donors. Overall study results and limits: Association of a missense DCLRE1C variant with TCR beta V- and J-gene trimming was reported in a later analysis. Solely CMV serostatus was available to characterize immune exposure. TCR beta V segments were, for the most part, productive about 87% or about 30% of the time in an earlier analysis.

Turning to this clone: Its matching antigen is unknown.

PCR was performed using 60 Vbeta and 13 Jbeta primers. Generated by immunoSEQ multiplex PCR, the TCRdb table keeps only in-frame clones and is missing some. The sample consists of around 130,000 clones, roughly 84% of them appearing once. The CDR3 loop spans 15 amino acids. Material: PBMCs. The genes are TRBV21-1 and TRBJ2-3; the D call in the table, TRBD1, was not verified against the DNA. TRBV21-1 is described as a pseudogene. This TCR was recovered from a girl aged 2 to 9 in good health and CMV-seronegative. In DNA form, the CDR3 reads TGTGCCAGCAGCAAACAGGGGGCTAGCACAGATACGCAGTATTTT. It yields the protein CASSKQGASTDTQYF.